This T cell receptor beta chain was sequenced in a study of control samples from healthy donors and cancer patients (dated by TCRdb to the early 2020s). A note on this clone: Its antigen specificity is not known. Base qualities were left out, and no much larger clone turns up one base away.

CDR1 and CDR2 were assigned from the germline V gene as MGHRA and YSYEKL. The CDR3 numbers 16 residues from cysteine through phenylalanine. Only the CDR3 part of the read is kept: 48 bases, read in frame from the first base. V is clipped by 1 base and J by 3 bases, and the sequence between their germline boundaries is 16 bases long. Library creation used the immunoSEQ multiplex PCR assay. TCRdb took this table from immuneACCESS and kept in-frame rearrangements with V and J called. Such tables lack part of the clones; where checked against another copy, unresolved V genes explain under half of the gap, and the rest is unexplained. The sample contains around 140,000 clones, approximately 92% of them found a single time. The top ten constitute roughly 2.1% of the sample.

The clonotype comes from a woman aged 45 to 65 in good health. The receptor chain draws on TRBV4-1 and TRBJ2-7; TRBD2 could be the D gene, as 6 bases match. What was sequenced was blood. The nucleotides are TGCGCCAGCAGCCAAGGGGGGGTCGCGGCGAACTACGAGCAGTACTTC. Its coded protein is CASSQGGVAANYEQYF.